A selection of T cell receptor beta chains follows, all from one sample in a study of blood T cell repertoires in COVID-19. Profiled with immunoSEQ multiplex PCR; TCRdb holds only in-frame clones, not every one. The sample comprises approximately 300,000 clones, roughly nine tenths of which are singletons, and approximately 6.5% rests with the top ten. Sample: peripheral blood. These receptors all stem from a man aged 18-30 years who had recovered from COVID-19. The CDR3 runs from the conserved cysteine through the conserved F or W. A D gene is named only where the DNA matches it firmly. Only some rows state a clone size, as once, few, many or a class for expanded clones.

v_gene	j_gene	abundance	d_gene	CDR3aa	CDR3nt
TRBV5-1	TRBJ2-7	few	TRBD2	CASSSGTSGSYEQYF	TGCGCCAGCAGCTCCGGGACTAGCGGCTCATACGAGCAGTACTTC
TRBV6-5	TRBJ1-2	.	.	CASSNPRGTAYGYTF	TGTGCCAGCAGTAACCCGCGCGGAACTGCTTATGGCTACACCTTC
TRBV5-4	TRBJ1-1	.	.	CASSLGGGPLKAFF	TGTGCCAGCAGCTTGGGAGGGGGACCCTTAAAAGCTTTCTTT
TRBV9	TRBJ1-2	.	TRBD1	CASSATGTGNGYTF	TGTGCCAGCAGCGCAACCGGGACAGGGAATGGCTACACCTTC
TRBV9	TRBJ2-2	once	TRBD2	CASSVVPGGNTGELFF	TGTGCCAGCAGCGTAGTGCCGGGAGGGAACACCGGGGAGCTGTTTTTT
TRBV12-3/TRBV12-4	TRBJ1-1	.	.	CASSRAGEKAFF	TGTGCCAGCAGCCGGGCGGGAGAAAAAGCTTTCTTT
TRBV7-9	TRBJ2-7	.	TRBD2	CASPPGSGSSYEQYF	TGTGCCAGCCCCCCTGGGAGCGGGAGCTCCTACGAGCAGTACTTC
TRBV6-5	TRBJ1-2	.	.	CASSYGPEGGIGYTF	TGTGCCAGCAGTTACGGACCCGAGGGCGGTATCGGCTACACCTTC
TRBV28	TRBJ1-2	.	.	CATRPQGTDGYTF	TGTGCCACCCGCCCTCAGGGGACGGATGGCTACACCTTC
TRBV29-1	TRBJ2-5	.	TRBD1	CSVEGTGGRETQYF	TGCAGCGTTGAAGGGACAGGGGGAAGAGAGACCCAGTACTTC
TRBV5-4	TRBJ2-7	few	TRBD1	CASSGGQGIYEQYF	TGTGCCAGCAGCGGGGGACAGGGCATTTACGAGCAGTACTTC
TRBV6-5	TRBJ2-5	.	.	CASSYDQGLETQYF	TGTGCCAGCAGTTACGATCAGGGCCTAGAGACCCAGTACTTC
TRBV7-9	TRBJ2-2	.	TRBD1	CASRWGTGDAGELFF	TGTGCCAGCAGGTGGGGGACAGGGGATGCCGGGGAGCTGTTTTTT
TRBV25-1	TRBJ1-2	.	TRBD1	CASSETPTGQSYTF	TGTGCCAGCAGTGAAACTCCCACGGGACAGTCCTACACCTTC
TRBV7-9	TRBJ1-6	.	.	CASTGTWGQNYNSPLHF	TGTGCCAGCACCGGAACTTGGGGGCAAAACTATAATTCACCCCTCCACTTT
TRBV19	TRBJ1-1	.	.	CASKDRPRDVNTEAFF	TGTGCCAGTAAGGACCGTCCCAGGGATGTGAACACTGAAGCTTTCTTT
TRBV4-3	TRBJ2-7	.	.	CASSQERGARGRRTPEQYF	TGCGCCAGCAGCCAAGAACGGGGGGCCAGGGGCCGCCGAACTCCGGAGCAGTACTTC
TRBV5-6	TRBJ2-7	once	TRBD2	CASSPEAAGAVFEQYF	TGTGCCAGCAGCCCAGAGGCAGCGGGAGCGGTGTTCGAGCAGTACTTC
TRBV25-1	TRBJ2-2	.	TRBD1	CASSGDSTGELFF	TGTGCCAGCAGTGGGGACAGCACCGGGGAGCTGTTTTTT
TRBV9	TRBJ1-4	.	TRBD1	CASAKDDRGYEKLFF	TGTGCCAGCGCGAAGGATGACAGGGGCTATGAAAAACTGTTTTTT
TRBV16	TRBJ2-7	.	TRBD1	CASSQGTANYEQYF	TGTGCCAGCAGCCAAGGGACAGCGAACTACGAGCAGTACTTC
TRBV5-5	TRBJ2-1	.	TRBD1	CASSLTGQGYNEQFF	TGTGCCAGCAGCTTGACGGGACAGGGCTACAATGAGCAGTTCTTC
TRBV5-4	TRBJ2-3	.	TRBD2	CASWAGGYASTDTQYF	TGTGCCAGCTGGGCGGGGGGGTATGCTAGCACAGATACGCAGTATTTT
TRBV10-3	TRBJ1-1	.	.	CAIKGQTPYTEAFF	TGTGCCATCAAAGGCCAGACACCGTACACTGAAGCTTTCTTT
TRBV7-3	TRBJ2-6	.	.	CASSLRPESGANVLTF	TGTGCCAGCAGCTTAAGACCGGAGTCTGGGGCCAACGTCCTGACTTTC
TRBV25-1	TRBJ1-1	.	.	CASIGTGTTEAFF	TGTGCCAGCATAGGAACAGGGACCACTGAAGCTTTCTTT
TRBV19	TRBJ2-1	.	.	CASSISPRPHLGQFF	TGTGCCAGTAGTATAAGCCCTAGGCCCCACCTGGGGCAGTTCTTC
TRBV4-2	TRBJ1-1	.	.	CASSQDNRQNTEAFF	TGTGCCAGCAGCCAAGACAACAGGCAGAACACTGAAGCTTTCTTT
TRBV7-9	TRBJ1-1	.	.	CASSLSSETEAFF	TGTGCCAGCAGCTTGTCGAGCGAGACTGAAGCTTTCTTT
TRBV7-7	TRBJ2-5	.	TRBD2	CASSHGLASQETQYF	TGTGCCAGCAGCCACGGACTAGCGTCACAAGAGACCCAGTACTTC
TRBV5-1	TRBJ2-2	.	TRBD2	CASTGTSGRKSGELFF	TGCGCCAGCACCGGGACTAGCGGGAGGAAGTCCGGGGAGCTGTTTTTT
TRBV11-2	TRBJ1-1	.	.	CASSLAWSRNTEAFF	TGTGCCAGCAGCTTAGCATGGAGCCGGAACACTGAAGCTTTCTTT
TRBV14	TRBJ2-2	.	.	CASSQVRGRTGELFF	TGTGCCAGCAGCCAAGTACGGGGTCGCACCGGGGAGCTGTTTTTT
TRBV6-5	TRBJ1-2	.	.	CASSTFLVSGYGYTF	TGTGCCAGCAGTACGTTTTTGGTTTCGGGCTATGGCTACACCTTC
TRBV5-1	TRBJ2-1	once	TRBD1	CASSPDRAHNEQFF	TGCGCCAGCAGCCCGGACAGGGCCCACAATGAGCAGTTCTTC
TRBV6-2/TRBV6-3	TRBJ2-7	.	TRBD1	CASSYRGTGSWEQYF	TGTGCCAGCAGTTACCGGGGGACAGGGTCGTGGGAGCAGTACTTC
TRBV4-1	TRBJ2-7	.	.	CASSHNYEQYF	TGCGCCAGCAGCCATAACTACGAGCAGTACTTC
TRBV18	TRBJ2-2	.	TRBD1	CASSPGTGKTGELFF	TGTGCCAGCTCTCCCGGGACAGGGAAGACCGGGGAGCTGTTTTTT
TRBV9	TRBJ2-1	.	TRBD2	CASSVGLSGGYNEQFF	TGTGCCAGCAGCGTAGGCCTTAGCGGGGGTTACAATGAGCAGTTCTTC
TRBV9	TRBJ2-1	.	.	CASTSGPSVNEQFF	TGTGCCAGCACGAGCGGCCCCAGCGTGAATGAGCAGTTCTTC
TRBV21-1	TRBJ2-7	.	.	CARNHRALYEQYF	TGTGCCAGAAATCACAGGGCCCTCTACGAGCAGTACTTC
TRBV5-5	TRBJ2-1	.	.	CASIRRPGGVDNEQFF	TGTGCCAGCATCCGGCGGCCCGGCGGGGTAGACAATGAGCAGTTCTTC
TRBV6-1	TRBJ1-1	.	.	CASSEYRGGANPAFF	TGTGCCAGCAGTGAATATAGGGGGGGCGCAAATCCAGCTTTCTTT
TRBV10-2	TRBJ1-1	.	TRBD1	CASRGTDHPEAFF	TGCGCCAGCAGAGGGACAGACCATCCTGAAGCTTTCTTT
TRBV6-9	TRBJ1-4	.	.	CASSYVDILRRPPEKLFF	TGTGCCAGCAGTTATGTCGACATCCTAAGACGCCCACCGGAAAAACTGTTTTTT
TRBV7-9	TRBJ2-7	.	TRBD1	CASSLALRDRGYEQYF	TGTGCCAGCAGCTTAGCGCTCCGGGACAGGGGCTACGAGCAGTACTTC